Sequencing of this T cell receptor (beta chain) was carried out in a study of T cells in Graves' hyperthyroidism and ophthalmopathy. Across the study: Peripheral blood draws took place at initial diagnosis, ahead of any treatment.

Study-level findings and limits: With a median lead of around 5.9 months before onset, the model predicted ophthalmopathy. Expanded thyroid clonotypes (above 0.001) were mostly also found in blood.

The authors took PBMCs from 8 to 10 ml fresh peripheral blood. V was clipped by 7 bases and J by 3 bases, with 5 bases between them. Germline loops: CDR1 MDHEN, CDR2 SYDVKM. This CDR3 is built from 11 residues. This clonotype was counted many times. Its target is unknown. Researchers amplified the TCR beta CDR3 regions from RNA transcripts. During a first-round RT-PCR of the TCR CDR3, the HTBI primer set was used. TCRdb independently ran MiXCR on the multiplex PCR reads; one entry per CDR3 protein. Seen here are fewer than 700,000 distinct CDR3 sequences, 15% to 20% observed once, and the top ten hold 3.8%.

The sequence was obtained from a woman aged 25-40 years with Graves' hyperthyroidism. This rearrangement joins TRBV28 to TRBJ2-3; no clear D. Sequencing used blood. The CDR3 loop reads CASIPTDTQYF. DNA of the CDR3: TGTGCCAGCATCCCGACAGATACGCAGTATTTT.